These T cell receptor beta chains were read from a single sample in a study of shared clonotypes between healthy human individuals. Clones were sequenced by immunoSEQ multiplex PCR, and TCRdb holds only the in-frame ones, with some missing. The sample yields 450,000 to 500,000 clones, around 85% seen once. The specimen was PBMCs. The source is a woman aged 40 to 50 in good health. Some clones in this sample may be carry-over from other donors' samples. Each CDR3 is given with its conserved first and last residue. The D gene is left open where the match is weak. The size entry is marked missing in some rows and otherwise reads once, few, many or a size class.

J: TRBJ2-5; D: NA; V: TRBV5-1; size: NA; DNA: TGCGCCAGCAGCTTGGCTAGGGAAAAAGAGACCCAGTACTTC; CDR3: CASSLAREKETQYF
J: TRBJ1-5; D: NA; V: TRBV15; size: NA; DNA: TGTGCCACCAGCACTTCCCAGGCCCACCTAGATAGCAATCAGCCCCAGCATTTT; CDR3: CATSTSQAHLDSNQPQHF
J: TRBJ2-1; D: TRBD2; V: TRBV29-1; size: NA; DNA: TGCAGCGGCAGACTAGCGGGAGGGCCGGGCAATGAGCAGTTCTTC; CDR3: CSGRLAGGPGNEQFF
J: TRBJ2-1; D: NA; V: TRBV4-2; size: NA; DNA: TGTGCCAGCAGCCAAGAGGGGTCCAATGAGCAGTTCTTC; CDR3: CASSQEGSNEQFF
J: TRBJ1-4; D: NA; V: TRBV5-4; size: once; DNA: TGTGCCAGCAGCATCGCAGGGGTCAATGAAAAACTGTTTTTT; CDR3: CASSIAGVNEKLFF
J: TRBJ2-2; D: TRBD2; V: TRBV30; size: NA; DNA: TGTGCCTGGGAGGGTGGGCTAGCGGGAACCGGGGAGCTGTTTTTT; CDR3: CAWEGGLAGTGELFF
J: TRBJ2-7; D: NA; V: TRBV10-2; size: NA; DNA: TGCGCCAGCAGGGACGCCTACGAGCAGTACTTC; CDR3: CASRDAYEQYF
J: TRBJ2-1; D: TRBD2; V: TRBV7-2; size: NA; DNA: TGTGCCAGCAGCTTAGTTAGCGGGAGCCTCAATGAGCAGTTCTTC; CDR3: CASSLVSGSLNEQFF
J: TRBJ2-1; D: NA; V: TRBV5-1; size: NA; DNA: TGCGCCAGCAGCTTGTTAACAAGCGGTTCCTACAATGAGCAGTTCTTC; CDR3: CASSLLTSGSYNEQFF
J: TRBJ1-3; D: NA; V: TRBV7-9; size: NA; DNA: TGTGCCAGCAGCTTAGGGGGCATTGGAAACACCATATATTTT; CDR3: CASSLGGIGNTIYF
J: TRBJ1-1; D: NA; V: TRBV19; size: many; DNA: TGTGCCAGTAGTATCAGCAGAGACACTGAAGCTTTCTTT; CDR3: CASSISRDTEAFF
J: TRBJ1-2; D: TRBD1; V: TRBV28; size: NA; DNA: TGTGCCAGCAGTTTACAGGGACAGGGGCGCTATGGCTACACCTTC; CDR3: CASSLQGQGRYGYTF
J: TRBJ2-5; D: TRBD2; V: TRBV19; size: once; DNA: TGTGCCAGTAGTATGAATCGCGGGAGAGAGACCCAGTACTTC; CDR3: CASSMNRGRETQYF
J: TRBJ2-5; D: NA; V: TRBV5-4; size: many; DNA: TGTGCCAGCCAACCCTTCCCGAGGGCCCCCCTCCAAGAGACCCAGTACTTC; CDR3: CASQPFPRAPLQETQYF
J: TRBJ1-1; D: TRBD1; V: TRBV5-4; size: NA; DNA: TGTGCCACCATGGGACAGCGGAACACTGAAGCTTTCTTT; CDR3: CATMGQRNTEAFF
J: TRBJ2-5; D: NA; V: TRBV7-8; size: NA; DNA: TGTGCCAGCAGCGCGACAGGCCCTTACGAGACCCAGTACTTC; CDR3: CASSATGPYETQYF
J: TRBJ2-3; D: NA; V: TRBV27; size: NA; DNA: TGTGCCAGCAGTTTATCGGGGGGAGCCCTTAGTACGCAGTATTTT; CDR3: CASSLSGGALSTQYF
J: TRBJ2-7; D: NA; V: TRBV30; size: NA; DNA: TGTGCCTGGATGCAGACCGGCGAGCAGTACTTC; CDR3: CAWMQTGEQYF
J: TRBJ2-1; D: NA; V: TRBV5-6; size: NA; DNA: TGTGCCAGCAGCCCCGGGGCGGCCCGTGAGCAGTTCTTC; CDR3: CASSPGAAREQFF
J: TRBJ2-7; D: NA; V: TRBV15; size: NA; DNA: TGTGCCACCGGCTTGCAAATGCGGGGGCCACCCTACGAGCGGTACTTC; CDR3: CATGLQMRGPPYERYF
J: TRBJ1-1; D: NA; V: TRBV16; size: NA; DNA: TGTGCCAGCAGCCAACGATTTAGCAGGGAAGCTTTCTTT; CDR3: CASSQRFSREAFF
J: TRBJ2-2; D: TRBD2; V: TRBV18; size: NA; DNA: TGTGCCAGCTCACCAGTAGCGGGAGTCGACACCGGGGAGCTGTTTTTT; CDR3: CASSPVAGVDTGELFF
J: TRBJ2-2; D: NA; V: TRBV9; size: NA; DNA: TGTGCCAGCAGCGCCACCTTAGGGACACTCTCGACCGGGGAGCTGTTTTTT; CDR3: CASSATLGTLSTGELFF
J: TRBJ2-1; D: TRBD2; V: TRBV7-2; size: NA; DNA: TGTGCCAGCAGCTTCGGGACTATGGAAGATGAGCAGTTCTTC; CDR3: CASSFGTMEDEQFF
J: TRBJ2-7; D: NA; V: TRBV11-3; size: NA; DNA: TGTGCCAGCTGTAATTGGTGTCTTTCCTACGAGCAGTACTTC; CDR3: CASCNWCLSYEQYF
J: TRBJ1-1; D: NA; V: TRBV7-9; size: NA; DNA: TGTGCCAGCAGCTCCTTCAGAGGGAACACTGAAGCTTTCTTT; CDR3: CASSSFRGNTEAFF
J: TRBJ2-7; D: TRBD2; V: TRBV5-4; size: NA; DNA: TGTGCCAGCAGACTAGCGGGAGAGGTGGGCGAGCAGTACTTC; CDR3: CASRLAGEVGEQYF
J: TRBJ1-2; D: NA; V: TRBV6-6; size: NA; DNA: TGTGCCAGCAGGGCCCATGAGGACCACTATGGCTACACCTTC; CDR3: CASRAHEDHYGYTF
J: TRBJ2-1; D: NA; V: TRBV25-1; size: NA; DNA: TGTGCCAGCAGTGAAGTGACGGGGGTGAGGGGCAATGAGCAGTTCTTC; CDR3: CASSEVTGVRGNEQFF
J: TRBJ2-2; D: TRBD1; V: TRBV2; size: NA; DNA: TGTGCCGGGACTAGGGACAGGGGTTCCGGGGAGCTGTTTTTT; CDR3: CAGTRDRGSGELFF
J: TRBJ2-6; D: TRBD2; V: TRBV6-5; size: NA; DNA: TGTGCCAGCAGGCTAGCGGGAGCTGGGGCCAACGTCCTGACTTTC; CDR3: CASRLAGAGANVLTF
J: TRBJ1-1; D: NA; V: TRBV5-1; size: NA; DNA: TGCGCCAGCAGCTTCGGGGCAGGGTTTAACACTGAAGCTTTCTTT; CDR3: CASSFGAGFNTEAFF
J: TRBJ2-1; D: NA; V: TRBV19; size: NA; DNA: TGTGCCAGTAGGACACGAGCCTACAATGAGCAGTTCTTC; CDR3: CASRTRAYNEQFF
J: TRBJ2-7; D: TRBD2; V: TRBV11-2; size: NA; DNA: TGTGCCAGCAACCCGCTAGCGGGATCCTACGAGCAGTACTTC; CDR3: CASNPLAGSYEQYF
J: TRBJ2-2; D: NA; V: TRBV28; size: NA; DNA: TGTGCCAGCAGTTTCCACGGGAACACCGGGGAGCTGTTTTTT; CDR3: CASSFHGNTGELFF
J: TRBJ1-3; D: NA; V: TRBV28; size: NA; DNA: TGTGCCAGCTCCCACCAGGGGCTGATCGGGTTCACCATATATTTT; CDR3: CASSHQGLIGFTIYF
J: TRBJ1-5; D: NA; V: TRBV5-5; size: few; DNA: TGTGCCAGCAGCTTGGGTAGATGGAATCAGCCCCAGCATTTT; CDR3: CASSLGRWNQPQHF
J: TRBJ1-1; D: TRBD1; V: TRBV4-1; size: NA; DNA: TGCGCCAGCAGCTACAACCGGGACAGAATAAAGAACACTGAAGCTTTCTTT; CDR3: CASSYNRDRIKNTEAFF
J: TRBJ1-4; D: NA; V: TRBV5-1; size: NA; DNA: TGCGCCAGCAGCTTTGGGCAGGGAGGTGAAAAACTGTTTTTT; CDR3: CASSFGQGGEKLFF
J: TRBJ2-1; D: NA; V: TRBV6-6; size: NA; DNA: TGTGCCAGCAGTTCCTTGGAACGCAGGGCCTACAATGAGCAGTTCTTC; CDR3: CASSSLERRAYNEQFF
J: TRBJ1-3; D: NA; V: TRBV5-4; size: once; DNA: TGTGCCAGCAGCCCGGCGGCCGGGAGCAGCTCTGGAAACACCATATATTTT; CDR3: CASSPAAGSSSGNTIYF
J: TRBJ2-5; D: NA; V: TRBV27; size: NA; DNA: TGTGCCAGCAGTTTTGTCACAGGGTCGTCTGTGAAGACCCAGTACTTC; CDR3: CASSFVTGSSVKTQYF
J: TRBJ2-5; D: TRBD1; V: TRBV30; size: many; DNA: TGTGCCTGGAGTGTAGGGCAGGGGGCGGGGGAGACCCAGTACTTC; CDR3: CAWSVGQGAGETQYF
J: TRBJ1-4; D: TRBD1; V: TRBV5-1; size: NA; DNA: TGCGCCAGCAGCCCGGGACAGGGTGAAGAAAAACTGTTTTTT; CDR3: CASSPGQGEEKLFF
J: TRBJ2-2; D: NA; V: TRBV25-1; size: NA; DNA: TGTGCCAGCAGCCACGTGACTACGCCAGTCACCGGGGAGCTGTTTTTT; CDR3: CASSHVTTPVTGELFF
J: TRBJ2-7; D: NA; V: TRBV15; size: NA; DNA: TGTGCCACCAGCAGAGGTACGCTGTCCCAGCAGTACTTC; CDR3: CATSRGTLSQQYF
J: TRBJ2-6; D: NA; V: TRBV28; size: once; DNA: TGTGCCAGCAGCTCCCCCCCCTCTGGGGCCAACGTCCTGACTTTC; CDR3: CASSSPPSGANVLTF
J: TRBJ2-1; D: TRBD1; V: TRBV6-5; size: few; DNA: TGTGCCAGCAGTCTGGACAGGGGGAGTATGAATGAGCAGTTCTTC; CDR3: CASSLDRGSMNEQFF